Reported below is one T cell receptor (beta chain). This record belongs to a study of blood T cell repertoires in COVID-19. The overall study: The United States, Italy and Spain provided the acute and convalescent COVID-19 samples.

The V gene's germline CDR1 is ENHRY and CDR2 SYGVKD. This CDR3 has 14 amino acids. V was cut by 4 bases and J by 7 bases, with 16 bases left in between. Generated by immunoSEQ multiplex PCR, the TCRdb table keeps only in-frame clones and is missing some. The repertoire has about 330,000 clones, approximately 84% of them found once; the top ten carry more than 0.8%. The sequence came from a woman in her 30s who had recovered from COVID-19. The rearrangement uses TRBV10-3 and TRBJ1-2; D not resolved. The material sequenced was PBMCs or T cells enriched from blood (not recorded which). CDR3 sequence reads: CAISGDQFSGGYTF. The CDR3 DNA sequence: TGTGCCATCAGTGGTGATCAGTTCTCGGGTGGCTACACCTTC.